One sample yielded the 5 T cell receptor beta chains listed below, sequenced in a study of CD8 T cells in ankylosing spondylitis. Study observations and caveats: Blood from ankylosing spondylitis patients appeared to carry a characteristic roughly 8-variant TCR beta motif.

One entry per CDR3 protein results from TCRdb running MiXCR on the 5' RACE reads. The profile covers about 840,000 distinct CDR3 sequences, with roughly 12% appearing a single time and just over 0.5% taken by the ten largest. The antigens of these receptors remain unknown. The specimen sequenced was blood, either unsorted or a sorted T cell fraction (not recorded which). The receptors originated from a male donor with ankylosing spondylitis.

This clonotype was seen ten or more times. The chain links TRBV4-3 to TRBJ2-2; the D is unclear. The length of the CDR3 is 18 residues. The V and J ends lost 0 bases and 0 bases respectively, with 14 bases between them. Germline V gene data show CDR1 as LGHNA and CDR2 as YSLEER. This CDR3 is CASSQDWAESANTGELFF. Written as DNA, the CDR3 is TGCGCCAGCAGCCAAGATTGGGCGGAGTCCGCGAACACCGGGGAGCTGTTTTTT.

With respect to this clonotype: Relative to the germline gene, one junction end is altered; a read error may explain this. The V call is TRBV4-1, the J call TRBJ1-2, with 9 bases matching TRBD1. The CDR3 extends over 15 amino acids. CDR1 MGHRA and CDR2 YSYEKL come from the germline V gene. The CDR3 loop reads CASSQDKDRGRGGRF. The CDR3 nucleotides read TGCGCCAGCAGCCAAGATAAGGACAGGGGACGAGGCGGCCGCTTC.

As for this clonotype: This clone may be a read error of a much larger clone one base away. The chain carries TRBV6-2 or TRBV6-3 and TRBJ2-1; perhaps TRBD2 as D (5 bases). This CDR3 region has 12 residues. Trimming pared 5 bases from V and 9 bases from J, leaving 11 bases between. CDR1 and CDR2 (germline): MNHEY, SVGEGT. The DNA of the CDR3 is TGTGCCAGCAGTCCACTAGTGGGTGAGCAGTTCTTC. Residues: CASSPLVGEQFF.

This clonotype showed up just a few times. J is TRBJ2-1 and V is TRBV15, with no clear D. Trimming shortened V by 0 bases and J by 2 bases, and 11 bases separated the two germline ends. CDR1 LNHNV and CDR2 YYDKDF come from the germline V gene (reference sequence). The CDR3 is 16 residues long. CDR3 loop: CATSREASGTYNEQFF. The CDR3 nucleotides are TGTGCCACCAGCAGAGAGGCCAGTGGAACCTACAATGAGCAGTTCTTC.

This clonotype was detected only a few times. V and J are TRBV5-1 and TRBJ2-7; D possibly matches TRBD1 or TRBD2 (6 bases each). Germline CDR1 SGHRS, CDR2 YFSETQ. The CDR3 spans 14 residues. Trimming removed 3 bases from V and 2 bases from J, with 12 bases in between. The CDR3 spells CASSSGDTPYEQYF. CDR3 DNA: TGCGCCAGCAGCTCGGGGGACACTCCCTACGAGCAGTACTTC.